Listed below are T cell receptor beta chains from one sample, sequenced in a study of shared clonotypes between healthy human individuals. TCRdb's table, derived via immunoSEQ multiplex PCR, lists solely in-frame clones and lacks some. The data hold some 1.4 million clones, with around 97% observed a single time. The sequenced sample was naive CD4+ T cells sorted from blood. These receptors originate from a man younger than 40 in good health. CDR3s include the opening cysteine and the closing phenylalanine or tryptophan. Each record gives: J gene, V gene, D gene, clone size, CDR3 DNA, CDR3 protein. D genes are given only for firm matches. Clone size, where shown, is once, few, many, or a class for clones that have expanded.

J: TRBJ2-7
V: TRBV6-5
D: NA
size: NA
DNA: TGTGCCAGCACGACTCCCGGCCACGAGCAGTACTTC
CDR3: CASTTPGHEQYF

J: TRBJ2-2
V: TRBV6-1
D: TRBD1
size: NA
DNA: TGTGCCAGCAGTGCCACAGGGGTCGGGAAAAACACCGGGGAGCTGTTTTTT
CDR3: CASSATGVGKNTGELFF

J: TRBJ2-2
V: TRBV7-3
D: TRBD2
size: NA
DNA: TGTGCCAGCAGCTTAAACGGGAGGGCCAACACCGGGGAGCTGTTTTTT
CDR3: CASSLNGRANTGELFF

J: TRBJ2-1
V: TRBV25-1
D: TRBD1
size: NA
DNA: TGTGCCAGCGGGGGGCCAGCCGGGACAGGGGGCCACAATGAGCAGTTCTTC
CDR3: CASGGPAGTGGHNEQFF

J: TRBJ1-2
V: TRBV10-2
D: TRBD1
size: NA
DNA: TGCGCCAGCAGTGAAGGACAGGCTGGCTACACCTTC
CDR3: CASSEGQAGYTF

J: TRBJ2-2
V: TRBV28
D: NA
size: NA
DNA: TGTGCCAGCAGTTTTCAGGGGCTAGCCCCGAACACCGGGGAGCTGTTTTTT
CDR3: CASSFQGLAPNTGELFF

J: TRBJ1-3
V: TRBV18
D: NA
size: NA
DNA: TGTGCCAGCTCACCAGGGGTGCCCGGAAACACCATATATTTT
CDR3: CASSPGVPGNTIYF

J: TRBJ1-5
V: TRBV27
D: TRBD1
size: NA
DNA: TGTGCCAGCAGTCCCGACAGGGCTAATCAGCCCCAGCATTTT
CDR3: CASSPDRANQPQHF

J: TRBJ2-7
V: TRBV4-1
D: NA
size: NA
DNA: TGCGCCAGCAGCCAAGACGGGCGGGACTACGAGCAGTACTTC
CDR3: CASSQDGRDYEQYF

J: TRBJ2-7
V: TRBV6-6
D: NA
size: NA
DNA: TGTGCCAGCAGTTACAACTACGAGCAGTACTTC
CDR3: CASSYNYEQYF

J: TRBJ2-1
V: TRBV2
D: TRBD2
size: once
DNA: TGTGCCAGCGCACTAGCGGGATCCTACAATGAGCAGTTCTTC
CDR3: CASALAGSYNEQFF

J: TRBJ1-2
V: TRBV6-1
D: NA
size: NA
DNA: TGTGCCAGCAGTAAAATTGGGGCGGCCCTTGGCTACACCTTC
CDR3: CASSKIGAALGYTF

J: TRBJ1-3
V: TRBV18
D: NA
size: once
DNA: TGTGCCAGCTCACCACCGGGCCCCTCTCCTGGAAACACCATATATTTT
CDR3: CASSPPGPSPGNTIYF

J: TRBJ2-1
V: TRBV6-6
D: NA
size: NA
DNA: TGTGCCAGCAGTTATGGTAGGACCCTAAGGGAGGAGCAGTTCTTC
CDR3: CASSYGRTLREEQFF

J: TRBJ1-3
V: TRBV11-2
D: NA
size: NA
DNA: TGTGCCAGCAGCTCCCCCCTAGGGAGGGGGAGATTTTATGGAAACACCATATATTTT
CDR3: CASSSPLGRGRFYGNTIYF

J: TRBJ2-1
V: TRBV20-1
D: NA
size: NA
DNA: TGCAGTGCTAGCCCGGGCTCACCGTTCTTC
CDR3: CSASPGSPFF

J: TRBJ2-2
V: TRBV11-3
D: NA
size: NA
DNA: TGTGCCAGCAGCCAGGCATGGGGGGACACCGGGGAGCTGTTTTTT
CDR3: CASSQAWGDTGELFF

J: TRBJ1-2
V: TRBV15
D: NA
size: NA
DNA: TGTGCCACCAGCAGTGGATGGGACTATGGCTACACCTTC
CDR3: CATSSGWDYGYTF

J: TRBJ1-1
V: TRBV6-5
D: TRBD1
size: NA
DNA: TGTGCCAGCAGTTACACAGGGGCGGCCACTGAAGCTTTCTTT
CDR3: CASSYTGAATEAFF

J: TRBJ1-5
V: TRBV2
D: NA
size: NA
DNA: TGTGCCAGCAGTGAGGGAGGTCAGCCCCAGCATTTT
CDR3: CASSEGGQPQHF

J: TRBJ2-7
V: TRBV20-1
D: NA
size: NA
DNA: TGCAGTGCTAGTTGGTTGTACGAGCAGTACTTC
CDR3: CSASWLYEQYF

J: TRBJ2-1
V: TRBV5-1
D: TRBD2
size: NA
DNA: TGCGCCAGCAGCTTGGCCGATTCGCTAGCGGGTTATGAGCAGTTCTTC
CDR3: CASSLADSLAGYEQFF

J: TRBJ2-5
V: TRBV29-1
D: NA
size: once
DNA: TGCAGCGTTCCCGACTGGTCGTGGGAGACCCAGTACTTC
CDR3: CSVPDWSWETQYF

J: TRBJ2-1
V: TRBV2
D: NA
size: once
DNA: TGTGCCAGCAGTGAAAGACTAAATGAGCAGTTCTTC
CDR3: CASSERLNEQFF

J: TRBJ2-1
V: TRBV6-1
D: NA
size: NA
DNA: TGTGCCAGCAGTAGAGTCGATGAGCAGTTCTTC
CDR3: CASSRVDEQFF

J: TRBJ2-5
V: TRBV7-6
D: NA
size: NA
DNA: TGTGCCAGCAGCTTCGGGACTTATACCATGGAGACCCAGTACTTC
CDR3: CASSFGTYTMETQYF

J: TRBJ2-3
V: TRBV21-1
D: NA
size: NA
DNA: TGTGCCAGCAGCACATCCGGACCTAGTGTTCCCTCAGGGACGCAGTATTTT
CDR3: CASSTSGPSVPSGTQYF

J: TRBJ2-1
V: TRBV11-2
D: NA
size: NA
DNA: TGTGCCAGCAGCTTAGAGTCCTCAAGATACAATGAGCAGTTCTTC
CDR3: CASSLESSRYNEQFF

J: TRBJ2-7
V: TRBV28
D: NA
size: NA
DNA: TGTGCCAGCAGTCCCCCGGGGTACGAGCAGTACTTC
CDR3: CASSPPGYEQYF

J: TRBJ2-3
V: TRBV30
D: NA
size: NA
DNA: TGTGCCTGGAGTGTACAACAGGGCGTAGATACGCAGTATTTT
CDR3: CAWSVQQGVDTQYF

J: TRBJ2-7
V: TRBV2
D: TRBD2
size: NA
DNA: TGTGCCAGCAGGCGGGAGGGCCTTGAAAACTACGAGCAGTACTTC
CDR3: CASRREGLENYEQYF

J: TRBJ2-1
V: TRBV11-3
D: TRBD2
size: NA
DNA: TGTGCCAGCAGCTTAAGGACTAGCGGGAGGGGTGATGAGCAGTTCTTC
CDR3: CASSLRTSGRGDEQFF

J: TRBJ2-3
V: TRBV19
D: TRBD2
size: NA
DNA: TGTGCCAGTAGTAAACTAGCGGATACGCAGTATTTT
CDR3: CASSKLADTQYF

J: TRBJ2-1
V: TRBV5-1
D: NA
size: once
DNA: TGCGCCAGCAGCTCCTCAGGGAGGTCCTACAATGAGCAGTTCTTC
CDR3: CASSSSGRSYNEQFF

J: TRBJ2-7
V: TRBV6-1
D: TRBD2
size: NA
DNA: TGTGCCAGCAGTGTTGAGCGGGGAGCCTACGAGCAGTACTTC
CDR3: CASSVERGAYEQYF

J: TRBJ2-7
V: TRBV2
D: NA
size: NA
DNA: TGTGCCAGGGCGACCCCCGGGACACTCTCCTACGAGCAGTACTTC
CDR3: CARATPGTLSYEQYF

J: TRBJ1-6
V: TRBV2
D: TRBD1
size: NA
DNA: TGTGCCAGTAAAGGACAGGGCGGATCACCCCTCCACTTT
CDR3: CASKGQGGSPLHF

J: TRBJ2-1
V: TRBV2
D: NA
size: NA
DNA: TGTGCCAGCACCCGGACCCAGTACAATGAGCAGTTCTTC
CDR3: CASTRTQYNEQFF

J: TRBJ2-6
V: TRBV5-8
D: NA
size: NA
DNA: TGTGCCAGCAGGGTATCTGGGGCCAACGTCCTGACTTTC
CDR3: CASRVSGANVLTF

J: TRBJ1-5
V: TRBV6-5
D: NA
size: NA
DNA: TGTGCCAGCGGCCCCTACAATCAGCCCCAGCATTTT
CDR3: CASGPYNQPQHF

J: TRBJ2-7
V: TRBV9
D: NA
size: once
DNA: TGTGCCAGCAGCCCCCCAACGGGTCAGCCTTGGGAGCAGTACTTC
CDR3: CASSPPTGQPWEQYF

J: TRBJ2-7
V: TRBV5-4
D: NA
size: NA
DNA: TGTGCCAGCAGCTCATTCTCAGTGTCCGGGACACATTTTTACGAGCAGTACTTC
CDR3: CASSSFSVSGTHFYEQYF

J: TRBJ2-1
V: TRBV28
D: NA
size: once
DNA: TGTGCCAGCAGTTTACAAGTCCGTGAGCAGTTCTTC
CDR3: CASSLQVREQFF

J: TRBJ2-7
V: TRBV5-1
D: NA
size: NA
DNA: TGCGCCAGCAGCCTTCGATTCGGAAGAATATACGAGCAGTACTTC
CDR3: CASSLRFGRIYEQYF

J: TRBJ2-1
V: TRBV7-9
D: TRBD1
size: once
DNA: TGTGCCAGCAGCGCGCCGGGACAGGGGGCCTACAATGAGCAGTTCTTC
CDR3: CASSAPGQGAYNEQFF

J: TRBJ1-2
V: TRBV20-1
D: NA
size: NA
DNA: TGCAGTGCTTCCATGGACTATGGCTACACCTTC
CDR3: CSASMDYGYTF

J: TRBJ1-1
V: TRBV28
D: TRBD1
size: NA
DNA: TGTGCCAGCATGGGGACAGGCGAAGCTTTCTTT
CDR3: CASMGTGEAFF

J: TRBJ2-7
V: TRBV5-3
D: TRBD1
size: NA
DNA: TGTGCCAGAAGCATACAGGGGGAGCTGCCCCGAGACTACGAGCAGTACTTC
CDR3: CARSIQGELPRDYEQYF

J: TRBJ2-2
V: TRBV10-1
D: NA
size: NA
DNA: TGCGCCAGCAGTGAGCGTGGGATTGGGTCCGGGGAGCTGTTTTTT
CDR3: CASSERGIGSGELFF

J: TRBJ2-2
V: TRBV30
D: NA
size: NA
DNA: TGTGCCTGGAGTGGGATGAACACCGGGGAGCTGTTTTTT
CDR3: CAWSGMNTGELFF

J: TRBJ1-2
V: TRBV2
D: NA
size: NA
DNA: TGTGCCAGCAGTGAAGCGCTAGGAGTTGCCTATGGCTACACCTTC
CDR3: CASSEALGVAYGYTF